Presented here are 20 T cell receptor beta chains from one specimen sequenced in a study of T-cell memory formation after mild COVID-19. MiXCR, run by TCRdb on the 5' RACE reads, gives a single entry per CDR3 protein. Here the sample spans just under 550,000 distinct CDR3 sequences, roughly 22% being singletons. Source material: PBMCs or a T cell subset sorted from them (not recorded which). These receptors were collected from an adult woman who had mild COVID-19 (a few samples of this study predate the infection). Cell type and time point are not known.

This chain's CDR3 is CASSAAASSGLNVGYTF. The DNA for the CDR3 is TGTGCCAGCAGTGCCGCTGCCAGTTCGGGTTTGAATGTTGGCTACACCTTC. V and J are TRBV27 and TRBJ1-2, with unresolved D. Trimming removed 5 bases from V and 7 bases from J, with 26 bases in between. The CDR3 is 17 residues long. CDR1 and CDR2 from the germline V gene are MNHEY and SMNVEV (reference sequence).

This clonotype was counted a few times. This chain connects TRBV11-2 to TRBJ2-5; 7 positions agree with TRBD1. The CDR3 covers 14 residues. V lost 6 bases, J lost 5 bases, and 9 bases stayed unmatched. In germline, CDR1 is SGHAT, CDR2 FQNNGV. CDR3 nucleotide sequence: TGTGCCAGCAGAAACCGAACAGGGGTGGAGACCCAGTACTTC. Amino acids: CASRNRTGVETQYF.

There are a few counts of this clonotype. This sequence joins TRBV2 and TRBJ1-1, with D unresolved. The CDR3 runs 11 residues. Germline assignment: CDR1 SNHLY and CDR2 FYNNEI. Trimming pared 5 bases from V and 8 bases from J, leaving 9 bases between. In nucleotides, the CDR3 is TGTGCCAGCAGTCAGACTAGGGAAGCTTTCTTT. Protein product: CASSQTREAFF.

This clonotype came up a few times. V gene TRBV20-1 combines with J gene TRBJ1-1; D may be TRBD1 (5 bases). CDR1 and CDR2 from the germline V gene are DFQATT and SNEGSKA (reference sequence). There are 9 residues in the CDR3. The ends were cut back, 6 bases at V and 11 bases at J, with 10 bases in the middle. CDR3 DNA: TGCAGTGCCCAGGGTGTCGCTTTCTTT. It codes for CSAQGVAFF.

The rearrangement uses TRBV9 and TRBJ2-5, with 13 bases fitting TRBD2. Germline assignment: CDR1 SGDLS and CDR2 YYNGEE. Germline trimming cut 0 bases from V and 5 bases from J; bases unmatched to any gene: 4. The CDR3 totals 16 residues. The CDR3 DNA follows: TGTGCCAGCAGCGTAGAGGGACTAGCGGGATGGGAGACCCAGTACTTC. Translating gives CASSVEGLAGWETQYF.

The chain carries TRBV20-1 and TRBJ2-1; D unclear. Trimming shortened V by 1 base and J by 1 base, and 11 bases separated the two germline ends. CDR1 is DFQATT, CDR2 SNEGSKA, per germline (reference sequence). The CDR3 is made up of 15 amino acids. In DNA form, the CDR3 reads TGCAGTGCTAGAGGAAGGCTGTGGTCCTACAATGAGCAGTTCTTC. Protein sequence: CSARGRLWSYNEQFF.

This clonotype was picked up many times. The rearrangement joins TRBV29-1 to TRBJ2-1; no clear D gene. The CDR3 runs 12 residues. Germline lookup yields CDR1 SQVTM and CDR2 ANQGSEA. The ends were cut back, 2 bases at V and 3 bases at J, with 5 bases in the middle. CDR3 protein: CSVEPRYNEQFF. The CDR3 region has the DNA TGCAGCGTTGAACCCCGCTACAATGAGCAGTTCTTC.

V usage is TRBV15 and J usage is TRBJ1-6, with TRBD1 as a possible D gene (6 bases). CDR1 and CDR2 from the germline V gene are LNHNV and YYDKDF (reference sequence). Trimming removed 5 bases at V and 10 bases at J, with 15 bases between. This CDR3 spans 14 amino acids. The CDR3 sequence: CATSWRGGGSPLHF. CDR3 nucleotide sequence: TGTGCCACCAGCTGGCGGGGAGGGGGATCACCCCTCCACTTT.

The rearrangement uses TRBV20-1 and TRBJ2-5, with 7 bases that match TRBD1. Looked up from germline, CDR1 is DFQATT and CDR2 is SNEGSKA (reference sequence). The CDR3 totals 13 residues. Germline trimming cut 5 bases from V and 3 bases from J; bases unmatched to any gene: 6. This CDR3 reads CSAGRDREETQYF. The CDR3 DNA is TGCAGTGCTGGCCGGGACAGAGAAGAGACCCAGTACTTC.

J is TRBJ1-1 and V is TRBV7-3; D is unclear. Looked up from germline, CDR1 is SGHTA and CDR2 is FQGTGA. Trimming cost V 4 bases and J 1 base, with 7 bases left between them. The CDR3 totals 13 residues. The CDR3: CASSYYRNTEAFF. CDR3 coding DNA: TGTGCCAGCAGCTATTATAGGAACACTGAAGCTTTCTTT.

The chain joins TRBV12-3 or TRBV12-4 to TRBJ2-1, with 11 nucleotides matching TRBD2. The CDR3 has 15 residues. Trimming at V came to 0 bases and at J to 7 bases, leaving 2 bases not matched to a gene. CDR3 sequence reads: CASSLAGLAVNEQFF. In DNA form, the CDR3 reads TGTGCCAGCAGTTTAGCGGGACTAGCGGTGAATGAGCAGTTCTTC.

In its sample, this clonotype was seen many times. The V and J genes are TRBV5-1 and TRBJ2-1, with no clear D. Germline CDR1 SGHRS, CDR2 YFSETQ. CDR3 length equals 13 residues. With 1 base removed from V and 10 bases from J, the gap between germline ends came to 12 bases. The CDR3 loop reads CASSLRVAGEQFF. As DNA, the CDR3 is TGCGCCAGCAGCTTGAGAGTAGCCGGGGAGCAGTTCTTC.

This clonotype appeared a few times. CDR3 nucleotides: TGTGCCACCAGCACCTCGACAGGGACCGGGGAGCTGTTTTTT. Encoded protein: CATSTSTGTGELFF. This rearrangement joins TRBV15 to TRBJ2-2, with TRBD1 matching 7 bases. The germline gives CDR1 LNHNV, CDR2 YYDKDF (reference sequence). The CDR3 is 14 amino acids. The V segment lost 4 bases and the J segment 5 bases; nucleotides outside the gene matches: 4.

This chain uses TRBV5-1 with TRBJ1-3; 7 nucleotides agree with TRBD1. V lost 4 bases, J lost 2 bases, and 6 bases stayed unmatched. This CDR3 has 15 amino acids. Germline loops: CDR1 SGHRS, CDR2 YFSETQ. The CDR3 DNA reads TGCGCCAGCAGCGCATTACAGGGGCCTGGAAACACCATATATTTT. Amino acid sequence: CASSALQGPGNTIYF.

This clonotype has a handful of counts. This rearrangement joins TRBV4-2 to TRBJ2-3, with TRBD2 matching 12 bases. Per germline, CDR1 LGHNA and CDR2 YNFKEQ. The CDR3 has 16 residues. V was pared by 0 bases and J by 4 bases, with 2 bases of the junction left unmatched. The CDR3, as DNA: TGTGCCAGCAGCCAAGATCTAGCGGGGGGGCCAGATACGCAGTATTTT. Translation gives CASSQDLAGGPDTQYF.

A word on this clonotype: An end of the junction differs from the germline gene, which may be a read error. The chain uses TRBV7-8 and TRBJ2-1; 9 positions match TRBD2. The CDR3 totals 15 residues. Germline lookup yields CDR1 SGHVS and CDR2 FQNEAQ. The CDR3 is CASTLISGSKDEQFF. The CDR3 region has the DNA TGTGCCAGCACCTTAATTAGCGGGAGCAAAGATGAGCAGTTCTTC.

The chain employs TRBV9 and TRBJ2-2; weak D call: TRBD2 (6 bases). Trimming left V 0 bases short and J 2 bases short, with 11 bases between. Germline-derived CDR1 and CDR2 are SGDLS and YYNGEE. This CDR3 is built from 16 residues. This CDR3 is CASSVGGLLNTGELFF. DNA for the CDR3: TGTGCCAGCAGCGTAGGTGGACTACTAAACACCGGGGAGCTGTTTTTT.

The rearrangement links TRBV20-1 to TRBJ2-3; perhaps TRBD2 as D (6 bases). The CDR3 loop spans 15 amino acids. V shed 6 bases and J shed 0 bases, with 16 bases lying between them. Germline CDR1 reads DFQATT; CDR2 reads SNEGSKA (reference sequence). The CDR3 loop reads CSAKTGRPSTDTQYF. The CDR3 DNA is TGCAGTGCCAAGACGGGGAGGCCCAGCACAGATACGCAGTATTTT.

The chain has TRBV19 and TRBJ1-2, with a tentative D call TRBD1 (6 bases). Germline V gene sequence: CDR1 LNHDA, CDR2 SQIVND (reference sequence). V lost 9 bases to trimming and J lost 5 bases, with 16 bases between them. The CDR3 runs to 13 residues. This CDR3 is CASWAQGFYGYTF. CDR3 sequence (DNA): TGTGCCAGCTGGGCACAGGGATTTTATGGCTACACCTTC.

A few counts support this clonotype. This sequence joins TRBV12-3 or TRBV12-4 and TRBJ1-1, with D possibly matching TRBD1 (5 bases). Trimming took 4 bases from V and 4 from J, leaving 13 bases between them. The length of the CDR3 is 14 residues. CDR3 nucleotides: TGTGCCAGCAGTTGGGCTCAGGGATTCACTGAAGCTTTCTTT. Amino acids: CASSWAQGFTEAFF.